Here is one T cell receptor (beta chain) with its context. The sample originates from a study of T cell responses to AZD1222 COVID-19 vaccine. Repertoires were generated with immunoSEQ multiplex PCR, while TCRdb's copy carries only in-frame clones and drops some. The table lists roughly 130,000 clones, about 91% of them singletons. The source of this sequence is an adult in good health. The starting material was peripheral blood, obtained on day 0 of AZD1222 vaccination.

CDR3 bases: TGTGCCAGTAGTATTTATCAGGGGCTCCGTTCTGAAGCTTTCTTT. Translating gives CASSIYQGLRSEAFF. J is TRBJ1-1 and V is TRBV19; D may be TRBD1 (6 bases). V lost 3 bases to trimming and J lost 6 bases, with 17 bases between them. CDR1 is LNHDA, CDR2 SQIVND, per germline (reference sequence). CDR3 size: 15 residues.